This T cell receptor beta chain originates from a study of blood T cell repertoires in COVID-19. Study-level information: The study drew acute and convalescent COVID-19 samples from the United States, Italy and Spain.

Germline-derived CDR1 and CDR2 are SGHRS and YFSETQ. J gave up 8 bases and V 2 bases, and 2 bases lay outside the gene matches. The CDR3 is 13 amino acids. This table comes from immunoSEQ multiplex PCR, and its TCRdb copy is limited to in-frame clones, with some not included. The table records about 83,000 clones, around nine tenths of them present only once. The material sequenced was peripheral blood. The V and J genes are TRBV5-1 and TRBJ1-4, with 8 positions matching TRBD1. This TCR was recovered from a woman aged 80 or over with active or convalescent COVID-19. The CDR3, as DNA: TGCGCCAGCAGCTTACAGGGGGACGAAAAACTGTTTTTT. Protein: CASSLQGDEKLFF.